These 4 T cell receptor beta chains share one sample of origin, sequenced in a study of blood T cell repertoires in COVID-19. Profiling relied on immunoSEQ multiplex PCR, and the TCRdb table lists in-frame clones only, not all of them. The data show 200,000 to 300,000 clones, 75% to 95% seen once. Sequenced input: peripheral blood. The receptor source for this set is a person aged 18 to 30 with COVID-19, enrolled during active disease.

CDR3 nucleotides: TGCGCCAGCAGCCCCTCCGGGGGGCGCGGCACAGATACGCAGTATTTT. Amino acids: CASSPSGGRGTDTQYF. The rearrangement uses TRBV4-3 and TRBJ2-3; D possibly corresponds to TRBD2 (7 bases). Looked up from germline, CDR1 is LGHNA and CDR2 is YSLEER. V dropped 4 bases and J dropped 1 base, with 15 bases sitting between them. This CDR3 is built from 16 residues.

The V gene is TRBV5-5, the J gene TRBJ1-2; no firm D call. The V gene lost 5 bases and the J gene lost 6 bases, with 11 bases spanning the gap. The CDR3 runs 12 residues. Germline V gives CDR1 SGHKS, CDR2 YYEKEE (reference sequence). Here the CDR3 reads CASRTLGDGYTF. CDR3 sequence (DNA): TGTGCCAGCAGAACCCTCGGAGATGGCTACACCTTC.

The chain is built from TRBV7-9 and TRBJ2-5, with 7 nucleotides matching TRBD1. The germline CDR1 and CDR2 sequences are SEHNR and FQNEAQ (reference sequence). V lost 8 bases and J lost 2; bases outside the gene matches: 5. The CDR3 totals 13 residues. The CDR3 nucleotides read TGTGCCAGCGGACAGGATACTCAAGAGACCCAGTACTTC. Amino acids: CASGQDTQETQYF.

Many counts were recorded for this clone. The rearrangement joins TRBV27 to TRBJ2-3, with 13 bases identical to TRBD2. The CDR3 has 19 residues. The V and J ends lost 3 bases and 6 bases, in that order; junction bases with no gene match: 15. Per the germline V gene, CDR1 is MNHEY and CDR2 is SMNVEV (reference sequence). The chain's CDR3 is CASSFSVPEGLAGADTQYF. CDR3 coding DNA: TGTGCCAGCAGTTTCTCCGTCCCGGAAGGACTAGCGGGAGCTGATACGCAGTATTTT.